This T cell receptor beta chain was found in a study of cytomegalovirus exposure and HLA in healthy donors. Findings and limits, study-wide: In a later analysis, several top co-occurrence clusters appeared linked to parvovirus B19, influenza, CMV and Epstein-Barr virus. Earlier analysis yielded a pattern in which most TCR beta V segments were productive about 87% or about 30% of the time. Most TCR sequences were seen very rarely across donors, but some public TCRs occurred in many. The study designated fewer than 200 TCR beta chains cytomegalovirus-associated.

This CDR3 comprises 15 residues. 13 Jbeta primers and 60 Vbeta primers were used for the PCR. Sequencing was performed with immunoSEQ multiplex PCR; in TCRdb, only in-frame clones are kept and a portion is missing. The table lists 75,000 to 95,000 clones, 85% to 90% of them singletons. Concerning this clone itself: Its antigen is not known.

Sequenced sample: PBMCs. This clonotype was sampled from a man aged 18-30 years in good health and CMV-seronegative. The J gene is TRBJ2-7, the V gene TRBV21-1; TRBD1 is the table's D call, not checked against the DNA. TRBV21-1 is deemed a pseudogene. Here the CDR3 reads CASSKMAPVSYEQYF. The CDR3 coding sequence is TGTGCCAGCAGCAAAATGGCCCCAGTCTCCTACGAGCAGTACTTC.